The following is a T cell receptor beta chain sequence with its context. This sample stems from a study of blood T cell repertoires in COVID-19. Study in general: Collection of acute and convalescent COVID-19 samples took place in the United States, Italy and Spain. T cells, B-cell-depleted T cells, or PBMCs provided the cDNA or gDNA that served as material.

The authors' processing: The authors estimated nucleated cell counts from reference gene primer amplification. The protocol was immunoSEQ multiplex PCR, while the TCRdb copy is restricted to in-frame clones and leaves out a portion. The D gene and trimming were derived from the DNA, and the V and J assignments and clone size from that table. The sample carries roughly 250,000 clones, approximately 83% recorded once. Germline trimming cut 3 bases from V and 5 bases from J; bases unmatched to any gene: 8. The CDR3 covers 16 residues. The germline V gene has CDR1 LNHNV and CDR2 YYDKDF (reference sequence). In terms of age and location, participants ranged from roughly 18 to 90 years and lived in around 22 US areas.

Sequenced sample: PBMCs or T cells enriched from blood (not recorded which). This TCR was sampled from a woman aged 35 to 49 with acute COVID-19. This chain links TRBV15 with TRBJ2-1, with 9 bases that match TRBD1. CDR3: CATSSMDRGDNNEQFF. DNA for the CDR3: TGTGCCACCAGCAGTATGGACAGGGGAGATAACAATGAGCAGTTCTTC.